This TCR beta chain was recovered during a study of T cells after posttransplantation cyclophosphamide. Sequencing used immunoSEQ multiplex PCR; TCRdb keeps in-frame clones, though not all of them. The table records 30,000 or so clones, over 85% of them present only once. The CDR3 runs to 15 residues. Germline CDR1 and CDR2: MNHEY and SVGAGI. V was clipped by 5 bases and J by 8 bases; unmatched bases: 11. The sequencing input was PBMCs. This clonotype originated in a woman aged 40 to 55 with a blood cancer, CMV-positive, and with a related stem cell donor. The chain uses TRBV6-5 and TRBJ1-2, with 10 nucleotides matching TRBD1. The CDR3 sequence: CASSATGQGPRGYTF. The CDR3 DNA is TGTGCCAGCAGTGCAACGGGACAGGGGCCTCGGGGCTACACCTTC.